This TCR beta chain was sequenced in a study of T cell clones after liver transplantation. Overall study results and limits: A larger donor-reactive than third-party decline suggested partial antigen-specific deletion.

This clone was seen just once. Its antigen is currently unknown. TCRdb's copy holds only in-frame clones and misses some; the assay was immunoSEQ multiplex PCR. The data show 55,000 to 80,000 clones, around 90% seen once. The receptor was derived from a human donor who received a liver transplant. This material consisted of CD4+ T cells from blood, taken before liver transplant.

This CDR3 reads CASSSSTSGGYNEQFF. CDR3 DNA sequence: TGTGCCAGTAGTTCCTCGACTAGCGGGGGTTACAATGAGCAGTTCTTC. The chain recombines TRBV19 with TRBJ2-1, with TRBD2 matching 12 bases. Trimming cost V 5 bases and J 4 bases; bases outside gene matches: 6. Looked up from germline, CDR1 is LNHDA and CDR2 is SQIVND (reference sequence). The CDR3 sequence is 16 residues long. The full variable domain, in which reference TRBV19 and TRBJ2-1 provide the parts outside the CDR3, is DGGITQSPKYLFRKEGQNVTLSCEQNLNHDAMYWYRQDPGQGLRLIYYSQIVNDFQKGDIAEGYSVSREKKESFPLTVTSAQKNPTAFYLCASSSSTSGGYNEQFFGPGTRLTVL.